Each of the 7 T cell receptor beta chains below was sequenced from the same sample in a study of beta chain features in type 1 diabetes. Study results and limitations: Significant though moderate, a shortening of TCRB CDR3s appeared in all four CD4+ subsets of Type 1 diabetes patients.

Expressed TCRB transcripts got sequenced, as all isolated RNA was reverse transcribed. Data came from immunoSEQ multiplex PCR; TCRdb stores just in-frame clones and leaves some out. The sample lists hundreds of thousands of clones, roughly 13% occurring once. Antigens for these TCRs are unknown. Source material: naive CD4+ T cells from blood. These receptor sequences come from a young man with type 1 diabetes.

V and J are TRBV6-1 and TRBJ1-2; D remains unclear. The germline V and J ends were trimmed by 4 bases and 8 bases, with 2 bases remaining between them. CDR3 length equals 9 residues. CDR1 and CDR2 (germline): MNHNS, SASEGT. The DNA of the CDR3 is TGTGCCAGCAGTGGCGGCTACACCTTC. Its translation is CASSGGYTF.

The rearrangement uses TRBV7-9 and TRBJ1-5, with no clear D. The V gene lost 4 bases and the J gene lost 6 bases, with 10 bases spanning the gap. Germline V lookup: CDR1 SEHNR, CDR2 FQNEAQ (reference sequence). CDR3 size: 13 residues. The CDR3 coding sequence is TGTGCCAGCAGCTCCCAAGATAGTCAGCCCCAGCATTTT. Translating it yields CASSSQDSQPQHF.

The gene calls are TRBV9 and TRBJ2-2, with 8 bases aligning to TRBD1. The ends lost 1 base at V and 1 base at J; junction bases unmatched: 15. The CDR3 totals 20 residues. In germline, CDR1 is SGDLS, CDR2 YYNGEE. CDR3 sequence reads: CASSVKVPQGARLNTGELFF. The CDR3 nucleotides read TGTGCCAGCAGCGTAAAAGTCCCCCAGGGGGCCCGACTGAACACCGGGGAGCTGTTTTTT. The full variable domain, with the rest looked up from reference TRBV9 and TRBJ2-2, is DSGVTQTPKHLITATGQRVTLRCSPRSGDLSVYWYQQSLDQGLQFLIQYYNGEERAKGNILERFSAQQFPDLHSELNLSSLELGDSALYFCASSVKVPQGARLNTGELFFGEGSRLTVL.

The rearrangement links TRBV30 to TRBJ1-4; D ambiguous. Germline CDR1 and CDR2: GTSNPN and SVGIG (reference sequence). V was pared by 2 bases and J by 0 bases, with 13 bases between. The CDR3 is 16 residues long. CDR3 residues: CAWSYGRTATNEKLFF. The DNA of the CDR3 is TGTGCCTGGAGTTACGGCCGAACTGCAACTAATGAAAAACTGTTTTTT.

The chain carries TRBV30 and TRBJ2-5; D is unresolved. There are 12 residues in the CDR3. CDR1 and CDR2 from the germline V gene are GTSNPN and SVGIG (reference sequence). Trimming removed 3 bases from V and 3 bases from J, with 8 bases in between. The CDR3 nucleotides are TGTGCCTGGAGGTCTATAAAAGAGACCCAGTACTTC. Amino acid sequence: CAWRSIKETQYF.

This clone was seen a handful of times. This sequence joins TRBV4-1 and TRBJ1-5, with a tentative D call TRBD1 (5 bases). Deletions cut 5 bases from V and 3 bases from J, with 17 bases between. The CDR3 is made up of 16 amino acids. Per the germline V gene, CDR1 is MGHRA and CDR2 is YSYEKL. Here the CDR3 reads CASSSRTPGNNQPQHF. Here the CDR3 DNA reads TGCGCCAGCAGCTCACGGACCCCAGGGAACAATCAGCCCCAGCATTTT.

The rearrangement uses TRBV4-1 and TRBJ1-6, with 7 nucleotides matching TRBD1. After removal of 0 bases from V and 14 bases from J, the junction contained 13 bases not matched to a gene. The CDR3 is made up of 16 amino acids. Looked up from germline, CDR1 is MGHRA and CDR2 is YSYEKL. CDR3 nucleotides: TGCGCCAGCAGCCAAGATTGGGGACAGCCCGATAGGGCCCTCCACTTT. Residues: CASSQDWGQPDRALHF.